This TCR beta chain originates from a study of tumor-infiltrating lymphocytes in oesophageal squamous cell carcinoma. By proportion, this clonotype is medium-sized. The CDR3 is made up of 11 amino acids. Germline V gene lookup returns CDR1 MNHEY and CDR2 SMNVEV (reference sequence). With 5 bases removed from V and 2 bases from J, the gap between germline ends came to 2 bases. MiXCR, run by TCRdb on the PCR reads, gives a single entry per CDR3 protein. The sample holds approximately 13,000 distinct CDR3 sequences; less than 65% are singletons and the top ten take approximately 35%. Sequenced input: esophageal tumor tissue. The chain links TRBV27 to TRBJ2-3, with D unclear. This TCR was recovered from a male donor with esophageal squamous cell carcinoma. CDR3 nucleotide sequence: TGTGCCAGCAGTACCACAGATACGCAGTATTTT. Translating it yields CASSTTDTQYF.